This T cell receptor beta chain was captured by sequencing in a study of blood T cell repertoires in COVID-19. Produced via immunoSEQ multiplex PCR; TCRdb's table is partial and in-frame only. The sample lists 35,000 to 45,000 clones, approximately 91% occurring once. The germline V gene encodes CDR1 KGHSH and CDR2 LQKENI. The CDR3 contains 15 residues. Trimming removed 3 bases from V and 0 bases from J, with 12 bases in between. Sequences were obtained from peripheral blood. The TCR was taken from a human donor in a cohort sampled during active COVID-19. The rearrangement links TRBV18 to TRBJ2-7; the D is unclear. The CDR3 loop is CASSPTDLHSYEQYF. The CDR3 DNA follows: TGTGCCAGCTCACCCACAGACCTACACTCCTACGAGCAGTACTTC.